This T cell receptor (beta chain) was sequenced in a study of shared clonotypes between healthy human individuals. Study-level results: Some clonotypes were shared by all four sorted-subset donors, while others were not shared. The non-shared ones had lower generation probabilities than the shared ones.

CD8 cells classed as naive were CD45RO-negative and positively selected for CCR7, excluding terminally differentiated effector memory CD45RA+ cells. As for this clone: Its antigen remains unknown.

CDR1 and CDR2 (germline): SGHNT, YYREEE (reference sequence). The CDR3 loop spans 16 amino acids. V shed 0 bases, J shed 0 bases, and the junction held 4 bases outside the gene matches. Sequencing was performed with immunoSEQ multiplex PCR; in TCRdb, only in-frame clones are kept and a portion is missing. The table shows roughly 590,000 clones, with 95% occurring only once. The sample was naive CD8+ T cells sorted from blood. This clonotype originated in a woman under 40 in good health. The chain links TRBV5-4 to TRBJ2-3, with TRBD2 matching over 7 bases. The DNA for the CDR3 is TGTGCCAGCAGCTTGGTGGCTAGCGGAAGCACAGATACGCAGTATTTT. This gives the protein CASSLVASGSTDTQYF. Supplemented by reference TRBV5-4 and TRBJ2-3, the full variable domain reads ETGVTQSPTHLIKTRGQQVTLRCSSQSGHNTVSWYQQALGQGPQFIFQYYREEENGRGNFPPRFSGLQFPNYSSELNVNALELDDSALYLCASSLVASGSTDTQYFGPGTRLTVL.